Listed below are T cell receptor beta chains from one sample, sequenced in a study of blood T cells in healthy people across ages. TCRdb recomputed calls from the 5' RACE reads with MiXCR, one row per CDR3 protein. This sample has about 970,000 distinct CDR3 sequences, with around 54% found just once. The sample consisted of blood. The receptors here all came from a woman in her fifties or sixties in good health. Both conserved end residues are part of each CDR3. D genes are given only for firm matches. Where a row states a size, it is once, few, many or the class of an expanded clone; other rows omit it.

length: 13
D: -
V: TRBV7-2
J: TRBJ2-5
size: once
CDR3: CASSRYAGETQYF
DNA: TGTGCCAGCAGCCGATATGCCGGGGAGACCCAGTACTTC

length: 17
D: -
V: TRBV11-2
J: TRBJ2-6
size: few
CDR3: CASSWSGGYSGANVLTF
DNA: TGTGCCAGCAGCTGGAGTGGAGGATACTCTGGGGCCAACGTCCTGACTTTC

length: 13
D: -
V: TRBV7-8
J: TRBJ2-7
size: -
CDR3: CASSLQGVNEQYF
DNA: TGTGCCAGCAGCTTACAGGGAGTCAACGAGCAGTACTTC

length: 12
D: -
V: TRBV6-1
J: TRBJ2-7
size: -
CDR3: CVSGYIGVEQYF
DNA: TGTGTCAGCGGGTATATTGGGGTCGAGCAGTACTTC

length: 16
D: -
V: TRBV6-6
J: TRBJ2-6
size: -
CDR3: CATRIPPESGANVLTF
DNA: TGTGCCACCAGGATCCCGCCGGAGTCTGGGGCCAACGTCCTGACTTTC

length: 14
D: -
V: TRBV10-1
J: TRBJ2-2
size: -
CDR3: CASSATNRAGELFF
DNA: TGCGCCAGCAGTGCTACCAACCGGGCCGGGGAGCTGTTTTTT

length: 16
D: TRBD2
V: TRBV4-1
J: TRBJ2-7
size: -
CDR3: CASSLRTSGSNNEQYF
DNA: TGCGCCAGCAGCCTCCGGACTAGCGGGAGCAACAATGAGCAGTACTTC

length: 17
D: -
V: TRBV4-1
J: TRBJ1-5
size: -
CDR3: CASSQAPRGASNQPQHF
DNA: TGCGCCAGCAGCCAAGCTCCCCGGGGTGCTAGCAATCAGCCCCAGCATTTT

length: 13
D: -
V: TRBV27
J: TRBJ2-5
size: -
CDR3: CASRPGGAETQYF
DNA: TGTGCCAGCAGGCCGGGGGGCGCGGAGACCCAGTACTTC

length: 18
D: TRBD2
V: TRBV9
J: TRBJ2-3
size: -
CDR3: CASSVLPRTSGRADTQYF
DNA: TGTGCCAGCAGCGTACTACCGAGGACTAGCGGGAGGGCAGATACGCAGTATTTT

length: 14
D: -
V: TRBV15
J: TRBJ2-6
size: few
CDR3: CATSSDTGANVLTF
DNA: TGTGCCACCAGCAGTGATACTGGGGCCAACGTCCTGACTTTC

length: 15
D: -
V: TRBV2
J: TRBJ2-7
size: -
CDR3: CASTGTDSPPYEQYF
DNA: TGTGCCAGCACCGGGACCGACAGTCCCCCCTACGAGCAGTACTTC

length: 12
D: TRBD1
V: TRBV12-3/TRBV12-4
J: TRBJ2-7
size: few
CDR3: CASRRDSDEQYF
DNA: TGTGCCAGCAGGAGGGACAGCGACGAGCAGTACTTC

length: 15
D: TRBD2
V: TRBV7-2
J: TRBJ2-7
size: -
CDR3: CASSLGASGSYKQYF
DNA: TGTGCCAGCAGCTTGGGTGCTAGCGGCTCCTACAAGCAGTACTTC

length: 15
D: TRBD2
V: TRBV12-3/TRBV12-4
J: TRBJ2-5
size: -
CDR3: CASSPSTSGKETQYF
DNA: TGTGCCAGCAGTCCCTCGACTAGCGGGAAAGAGACCCAGTACTTC

length: 13
D: -
V: TRBV12-3/TRBV12-4
J: TRBJ2-1
size: -
CDR3: CASSPIRSGEQFF
DNA: TGTGCCAGCAGCCCAATCCGAAGCGGTGAGCAGTTCTTC

length: 15
D: -
V: TRBV28
J: TRBJ2-7
size: few
CDR3: CASSSVRGTLYEQYF
DNA: TGTGCCAGCAGCTCCGTCCGGGGAACCCTCTACGAGCAGTACTTC

length: 16
D: TRBD2
V: TRBV6-2/TRBV6-3
J: TRBJ2-1
size: -
CDR3: CASSSAGGLVVDEQFF
DNA: TGTGCCAGCAGTTCCGCGGGAGGACTGGTTGTTGATGAGCAGTTCTTC

length: 17
D: -
V: TRBV9
J: TRBJ2-1
size: -
CDR3: CASSPEVASYRGNEQFF
DNA: TGTGCCAGCAGCCCCGAAGTGGCCTCTTATCGGGGCAATGAGCAGTTCTTC

length: 15
D: -
V: TRBV7-2
J: TRBJ2-6
size: many
CDR3: CASSFQSSGANVLTF
DNA: TGTGCCAGCAGCTTTCAGAGCTCTGGGGCCAACGTCCTGACTTTC

length: 13
D: -
V: TRBV6-2/TRBV6-3
J: TRBJ2-5
size: -
CDR3: CASTPWGVWTQYF
DNA: TGTGCCAGCACCCCATGGGGAGTATGGACCCAGTACTTC

length: 13
D: TRBD2
V: TRBV7-2
J: TRBJ2-7
size: few
CDR3: CASSVGTNYEQYF
DNA: TGTGCCAGCAGCGTAGGGACTAACTACGAGCAGTACTTC

length: 16
D: -
V: TRBV6-1
J: TRBJ2-7
size: once
CDR3: CASSEPLPGRLYEQYF
DNA: TGTGCCAGCAGTGAACCCCTCCCGGGCCGTTTGTACGAGCAGTACTTC

length: 15
D: -
V: TRBV24-1
J: TRBJ2-3
size: -
CDR3: CATSPSEGLTDTQYF
DNA: TGTGCCACCAGTCCTAGCGAGGGACTCACAGATACGCAGTATTTT

length: 15
D: -
V: TRBV5-5
J: TRBJ2-7
size: once
CDR3: CASSLGRGVAYEQYF
DNA: TGTGCCAGCAGCCTCGGACGCGGAGTAGCCTACGAGCAGTACTTC

length: 14
D: -
V: TRBV9
J: TRBJ2-3
size: few
CDR3: CASSVGGLTDTQYF
DNA: TGTGCCAGCAGCGTAGGAGGGTTGACAGATACGCAGTATTTT

length: 15
D: -
V: TRBV7-2
J: TRBJ2-7
size: -
CDR3: CATRKTPGRNYEQYF
DNA: TGTGCCACCAGGAAAACTCCGGGGAGAAATTACGAGCAGTACTTC

length: 17
D: -
V: TRBV10-3
J: TRBJ2-7
size: -
CDR3: CAIKGQGQAGGKYEQYF
DNA: TGTGCCATCAAGGGACAGGGACAAGCGGGAGGGAAATACGAGCAGTACTTC

length: 12
D: -
V: TRBV7-9
J: TRBJ1-5
size: -
CDR3: CAVGAPNQPQHF
DNA: TGTGCGGTGGGGGCTCCCAATCAGCCCCAGCATTTT

length: 14
D: TRBD1
V: TRBV5-1
J: TRBJ1-2
size: many
CDR3: CASSTGQGDYGYTF
DNA: TGCGCCAGCAGCACCGGACAGGGAGACTATGGCTACACCTTC

length: 15
D: TRBD2
V: TRBV7-2
J: TRBJ2-3
size: few
CDR3: CASSLDLAGADTQYF
DNA: TGTGCCAGCAGCTTAGATCTAGCGGGAGCAGATACGCAGTATTTT

length: 14
D: -
V: TRBV7-2
J: TRBJ1-2
size: -
CDR3: CASSDLFTNYGYTF
DNA: TGTGCCAGCAGCGACCTGTTTACTAACTATGGCTACACCTTC

length: 15
D: TRBD2
V: TRBV7-2
J: TRBJ2-5
size: -
CDR3: CASSSGLADQETQHF
DNA: TGTGCCAGCAGCTCGGGACTAGCGGACCAAGAGACCCAGCACTTC

length: 15
D: -
V: TRBV11-3
J: TRBJ2-3
size: -
CDR3: CASSPTPLGTDTQYF
DNA: TGTGCCAGCAGCCCCACTCCCCTTGGCACAGATACGCAGTATTTT

length: 13
D: TRBD1
V: TRBV28
J: TRBJ2-5
size: few
CDR3: CASRPRGFETQYF
DNA: TGTGCCAGCAGACCCAGGGGGTTTGAGACCCAGTACTTC

length: 19
D: TRBD1
V: TRBV25-1
J: TRBJ2-3
size: -
CDR3: CASSRHTGATASRQDTQYF
DNA: TGTGCCAGTAGTCGCCACACAGGGGCCACCGCCAGCAGGCAAGATACGCAGTATTTT

length: 12
D: -
V: TRBV30
J: TRBJ2-7
size: -
CDR3: CAWSKDTYEQYF
DNA: TGTGCCTGGAGTAAGGACACTTACGAGCAGTACTTC

length: 16
D: -
V: TRBV27
J: TRBJ2-5
size: -
CDR3: CASKPTSRGSYNERYF
DNA: TGTGCCAGCAAGCCGACTTCTAGGGGATCCTACAATGAGCGGTACTTC

length: 15
D: TRBD2
V: TRBV28
J: TRBJ2-7
size: once
CDR3: CASRGGTDGTWGQYF
DNA: TGTGCCAGCAGGGGGGGGACTGATGGAACATGGGGGCAGTACTTC

length: 14
D: -
V: TRBV12-3/TRBV12-4
J: TRBJ2-7
size: -
CDR3: CASSPRGPPYEQYF
DNA: TGTGCCAGCAGCCCGAGGGGACCACCCTACGAGCAGTACTTC

length: 15
D: -
V: TRBV25-1
J: TRBJ2-1
size: few
CDR3: CASSGGGVQGNEQFF
DNA: TGTGCCAGCAGTGGTGGGGGCGTTCAAGGCAATGAGCAGTTCTTC

length: 15
D: TRBD2
V: TRBV5-1
J: TRBJ2-7
size: -
CDR3: CASSLGLAGFNEQYF
DNA: TGCGCCAGCAGCTTGGGACTAGCGGGATTCAACGAGCAGTACTTC

length: 14
D: -
V: TRBV28
J: TRBJ2-7
size: few
CDR3: CASRSGGKPYEQYF
DNA: TGTGCCAGCAGAAGCGGCGGGAAGCCCTACGAGCAGTACTTC

length: 15
D: TRBD1
V: TRBV25-1
J: TRBJ1-2
size: few
CDR3: CASSGTGGIRYGYTF
DNA: TGTGCCAGCAGTGGGACAGGGGGCATCCGGTATGGCTACACCTTC

length: 15
D: -
V: TRBV5-1
J: TRBJ2-1
size: -
CDR3: CASSFGDFSYNEQFF
DNA: TGCGCCAGCAGCTTCGGGGATTTCTCCTACAATGAGCAGTTCTTC

length: 14
D: TRBD1
V: TRBV29-1
J: TRBJ2-2
size: few
CDR3: CSVRTGVLTGELFF
DNA: TGCAGCGTTCGGACAGGGGTTCTAACCGGGGAGCTGTTTTTT

length: 19
D: TRBD1
V: TRBV7-9
J: TRBJ2-6
size: once
CDR3: CASSSRGTGATFGASVLTF
DNA: TGTGCCAGCAGCTCCCGTGGGACAGGGGCCACCTTTGGGGCCAGCGTCCTGACTTTC

length: 15
D: TRBD1
V: TRBV10-3
J: TRBJ2-7
size: -
CDR3: CAIRAGTGASYEQYF
DNA: TGTGCCATCAGGGCGGGGACAGGGGCGTCCTACGAGCAGTACTTC

length: 16
D: TRBD2
V: TRBV5-5
J: TRBJ2-5
size: -
CDR3: CASSLVSGRAGETEYF
DNA: TGTGCCAGCAGCTTGGTTAGCGGGAGGGCGGGAGAGACCGAGTACTTC

length: 16
D: -
V: TRBV4-3
J: TRBJ2-3
size: -
CDR3: CASSQDFGRPTDTQYF
DNA: TGCGCCAGCAGCCAAGATTTCGGGAGACCCACAGATACGCAGTATTTT

length: 13
D: -
V: TRBV4-2
J: TRBJ2-1
size: -
CDR3: CASSQVGDNEQFF
DNA: TGTGCCAGCAGCCAAGTAGGAGATAATGAGCAGTTCTTC

length: 13
D: -
V: TRBV2
J: TRBJ2-2
size: few
CDR3: CASSEVLGGELFF
DNA: TGTGCCAGCAGTGAAGTGCTAGGCGGGGAGCTGTTTTTT

length: 13
D: -
V: TRBV7-9
J: TRBJ2-5
size: once
CDR3: CASSTPPLETQYF
DNA: TGTGCCAGCAGCACACCTCCCCTAGAGACCCAGTACTTC

length: 12
D: -
V: TRBV29-1
J: TRBJ2-5
size: few
CDR3: CSVGPGTETQYF
DNA: TGCAGCGTTGGCCCAGGGACGGAGACCCAGTACTTC

length: 15
D: TRBD2
V: TRBV7-9
J: TRBJ2-5
size: -
CDR3: CASSFLSGYQETQYF
DNA: TGTGCCAGCAGCTTCCTTAGCGGGTACCAAGAGACCCAGTACTTC

length: 12
D: -
V: TRBV6-6
J: TRBJ2-7
size: -
CDR3: CASSNQRYEQYF
DNA: TGTGCCAGCAGTAATCAGAGATACGAGCAGTACTTC

length: 17
D: -
V: TRBV7-9
J: TRBJ2-7
size: -
CDR3: CASSLLKGRGAGHEQYF
DNA: TGTGCCAGCAGCTTATTAAAGGGAAGGGGGGCTGGGCACGAGCAGTACTTC

length: 15
D: TRBD2
V: TRBV27
J: TRBJ2-7
size: few
CDR3: CASSLGTSGTDGQYF
DNA: TGTGCCAGCAGTTTAGGGACTAGCGGGACCGACGGGCAGTACTTC

length: 16
D: TRBD1
V: TRBV5-6
J: TRBJ2-6
size: few
CDR3: CASSLTTGVGANVLTF
DNA: TGTGCCAGCAGCTTGACCACAGGGGTCGGGGCCAACGTCCTGACTTTC